The 7 T cell receptor beta chains in this list originate from one sample, sequenced in a study of cytomegalovirus exposure and HLA in healthy donors. Primers: 60 Vbeta forward and 13 Jbeta reverse. Generated by immunoSEQ multiplex PCR, the TCRdb table keeps only in-frame clones and is missing some. The sample holds 110,000 to 150,000 clones; about four fifths are singletons and the top ten take around 4.3%. The material sequenced was PBMCs. Receptors were obtained from a man aged 35 to 55 in good health and CMV-seronegative.

The chain is built from TRBV6-5 and TRBJ2-5; 10 positions agree with TRBD1. The J call may be incorrect, as the DNA end agrees better with TRBJ2-7. The CDR3 has 14 residues. Germline CDR1 reads MNHEY; CDR2 reads SVGAGI. CDR3 nucleotides: TGTGCCAGCAGTTATGGGACAGGGGTATACGAGCAGTACTTC. As protein: CASSYGTGVYEQYF.

The chain uses TRBV7-9 and TRBJ2-1, with D tentatively TRBD2 (7 bases). CDR3 length equals 17 residues. The V end was cut by 1 base, the J end by 9 bases, with 22 bases between. Per the germline V gene, CDR1 is SEHNR and CDR2 is FQNEAQ (reference sequence). Here the CDR3 reads CASSLVRRGGDLTEQFF. The CDR3 DNA follows: TGTGCCAGCAGCTTAGTGCGCCGAGGGGGGGACCTTACTGAGCAGTTCTTC.

The J gene is TRBJ2-5, the V gene TRBV5-6; the D gene is possibly TRBD2 (5 bases). The DNA end lines up better with TRBJ2-7; the J call may be wrong. Germline CDR1 SGHDT, CDR2 YYEEEE. This CDR3 has 14 residues. CDR3 nucleotide sequence: TGTGCCAGCAGCTTGGCGCAGCGGTCCTACGAGCAGTACTTC. This gives the protein CASSLAQRSYEQYF.

The chain couples TRBV19 to TRBJ2-4, with unresolved D. This CDR3 has 13 amino acids. V gave up 5 bases and J gave up 0 bases, with 5 bases separating them. The germline gives CDR1 LNHDA, CDR2 SQIVND (reference sequence). The CDR3 bases are TGTGCCAGTAGTTCCGTAGCCAAAAACATTCAGTACTTC. Translation: CASSSVAKNIQYF.

This chain links TRBV6-6 with TRBJ1-4; no clear D. The V end was cut by 1 base, the J end by 0 bases, with 6 bases between. Germline V gene sequence: CDR1 MNHNY, CDR2 SVGAGI (reference sequence). This CDR3 has 15 residues. In nucleotides, the CDR3 is TGTGCCAGCAGTTACTGGCGGTCAACTAATGAAAAACTGTTTTTT. Its protein product is CASSYWRSTNEKLFF.

V is TRBV27 and J is TRBJ2-2, with D possibly being TRBD1 (7 bases). The germline gives CDR1 MNHEY, CDR2 SMNVEV (reference sequence). The CDR3 loop spans 20 amino acids. V dropped 3 bases and J dropped 0 bases, with 23 bases sitting between them. The CDR3 DNA is TGTGCCAGCAGTTTTGGCGGCAGTGGCAGGGGGGCCTCGAACACCGGGGAGCTGTTTTTT. This encodes CASSFGGSGRGASNTGELFF.

Turning to this clone: The sample carries other DNA sequences with the same CDR3. This rearrangement joins TRBV18 to TRBJ2-3; TRBD2 matches 10 bases. The CDR3 is made up of 16 amino acids. Germline V gives CDR1 KGHSH, CDR2 LQKENI. V lost 0 bases to trimming and J lost 2 bases; unmatched junction nucleotides: 2. The CDR3 nucleotides read TGTGCCAGCTCACCACCTAGCGGGGGGCTCACAGATACGCAGTATTTT. Translating it yields CASSPPSGGLTDTQYF.